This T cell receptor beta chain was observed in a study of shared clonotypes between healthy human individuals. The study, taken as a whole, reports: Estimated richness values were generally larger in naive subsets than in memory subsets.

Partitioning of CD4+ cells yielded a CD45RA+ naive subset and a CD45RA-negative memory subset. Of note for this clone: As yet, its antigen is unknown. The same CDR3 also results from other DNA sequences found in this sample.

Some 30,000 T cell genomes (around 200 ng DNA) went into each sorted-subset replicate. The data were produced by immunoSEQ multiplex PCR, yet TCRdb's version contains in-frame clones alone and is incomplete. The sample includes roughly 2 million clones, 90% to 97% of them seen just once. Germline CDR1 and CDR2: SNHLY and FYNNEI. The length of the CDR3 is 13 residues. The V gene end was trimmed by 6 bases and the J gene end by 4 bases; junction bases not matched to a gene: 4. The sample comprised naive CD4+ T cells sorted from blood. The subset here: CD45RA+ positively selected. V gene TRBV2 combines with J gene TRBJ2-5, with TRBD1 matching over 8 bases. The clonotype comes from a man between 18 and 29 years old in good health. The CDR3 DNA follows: TGTGCCAGCAGAACAGGGGGAGGAGAGACCCAGTACTTC. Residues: CASRTGGGETQYF.